The T cell receptor beta chain under discussion was sequenced for a study of CD8+CD57+ T cells in acquired aplastic anemia. Study-wide context: Sorted CD4+ and CD8+ cells gave a mean 3.2 ug DNA, range about 0.19 to 27.4 ug.

Genomic DNA constituted the template upon which TCR beta VDJ and CDR3 profiling was performed. TCRdb re-called the reads through MiXCR, storing one row per CDR3 protein. The sample shows just over 450,000 distinct CDR3 sequences, about a third of them seen only once. Selection for sequencing was limited to patients who had shown CD8+CD57+ cell expansion by flow cytometry. Among the patients, all had severe acquired aplastic anemia. This clonotype was detected only a few times. Looked up from germline, CDR1 is ENHRY and CDR2 is SYGVKD. The CDR3 loop spans 17 amino acids. Trimming left V 10 bases short and J 0 bases short, with 22 bases between.

The sequenced material came from sorted CD4+, CD8+, or CD8+CD57+ T cells (not recorded which) from PBMCs. The sequence was collected from a human donor with aplastic anemia. V and J are TRBV10-3 and TRBJ1-5; D gene uncertain. Here the CDR3 reads CASTRAGGHYSNQPQHF. In nucleotides, the CDR3 is TGTGCCAGCACGAGGGCAGGCGGCCATTATAGCAATCAGCCCCAGCATTTT.